The 6 T cell receptor beta chains listed next were all sequenced from one sample in a study of technical replicates of blood from a handful of donors. The data were produced by immunoSEQ multiplex PCR, yet TCRdb's version contains in-frame clones alone and is incomplete. The sample records around 100,000 clones, around 95% being singletons. Material for sequencing was T cells isolated from PBMCs. The receptors were gathered from a human donor in good health.

V gene TRBV27 combines with J gene TRBJ1-5; no clear D gene. Germline-derived CDR1 and CDR2 are MNHEY and SMNVEV (reference sequence). The CDR3 runs to 17 residues. The V end lost 4 bases, the J end lost 2 bases, and 18 bases lay between the germline ends. The CDR3 region has the DNA TGTGCCAGCAGTTCCCGAGGAGATGCGGGTGGCAATCAGCCCCAGCATTTT. It translates to CASSSRGDAGGNQPQHF.

This chain connects TRBV19 to TRBJ2-3, with 10 nucleotides matching TRBD1. The CDR3 loop spans 14 amino acids. With 8 bases clipped from V and 8 bases from J, the junction kept 10 bases outside the gene matches. Germline V gene lookup returns CDR1 LNHDA and CDR2 SQIVND (reference sequence). DNA of the CDR3: TGTGCCAGTGGGCCGGGACAGGGGCTCGGTACGCAGTATTTT. It encodes CASGPGQGLGTQYF. The complete variable domain, with remaining parts taken from reference TRBV19 and TRBJ2-3, reads DGGITQSPKYLFRKEGQNVTLSCEQNLNHDAMYWYRQDPGQGLRLIYYSQIVNDFQKGDIAEGYSVSREKKESFPLTVTSAQKNPTAFYLCASGPGQGLGTQYFGPGTRLTVL.

This rearrangement joins TRBV6-6 to TRBJ2-7, with D tentatively TRBD2 (6 bases). The length of the CDR3 is 12 residues. The V gene's germline CDR1 is MNHNY and CDR2 SVGAGI (reference sequence). V gave up 6 bases and J gave up 5 bases, with 11 bases separating them. CDR3: CASRMEGNEQYF. The CDR3 coding sequence is TGTGCCAGCAGAATGGAGGGGAACGAGCAGTACTTC.

The CDR3 region has the DNA TGTGCCAGTCTAGGGGACAGGGACCCCTTCTACTATGGCTACACCTTC. The encoded protein is CASLGDRDPFYYGYTF. V gene TRBV19 combines with J gene TRBJ1-2; 9 bases map to TRBD1. This CDR3 comprises 16 residues. J gave up 3 bases and V 8 bases, and 13 bases lay outside the gene matches. Looked up from germline, CDR1 is LNHDA and CDR2 is SQIVND (reference sequence).

The rearrangement uses TRBV6-5 and TRBJ2-1; D unresolved. V gave up 0 bases and J gave up 7 bases, with 7 bases separating them. Germline CDR1 and CDR2: MNHEY and SVGAGI. CDR3 length: 13 residues. As DNA, the CDR3 is TGTGCCAGCAGTTACTCAGATAGTAATGAGCAGTTCTTC. Its protein product is CASSYSDSNEQFF.

The chain employs TRBV29-1 and TRBJ1-3, with 10 bases matching TRBD1. The trim removed 6 bases at V and 2 bases at J, leaving 4 bases unmatched. The CDR3 is 14 residues long. Germline values: CDR1 SQVTM, CDR2 ANQGSEA. The CDR3 sequence: CSVVGQGAGNTIYF. The CDR3 region has the DNA TGCAGCGTAGTCGGACAGGGGGCTGGAAACACCATATATTTT.